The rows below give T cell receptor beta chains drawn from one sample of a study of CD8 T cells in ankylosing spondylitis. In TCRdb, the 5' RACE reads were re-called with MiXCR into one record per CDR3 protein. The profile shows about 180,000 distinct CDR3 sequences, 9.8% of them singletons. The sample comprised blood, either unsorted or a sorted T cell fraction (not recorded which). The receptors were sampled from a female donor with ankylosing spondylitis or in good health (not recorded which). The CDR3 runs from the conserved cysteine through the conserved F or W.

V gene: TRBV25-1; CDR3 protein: CASSEYSKDGYGYTF
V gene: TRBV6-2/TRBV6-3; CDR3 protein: CASSYRVLTEAFF
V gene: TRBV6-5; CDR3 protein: CASSYSTEALGGYTF
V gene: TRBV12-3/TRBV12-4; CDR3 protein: CASRNGRAEGTQYF
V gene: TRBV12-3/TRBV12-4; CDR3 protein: CASSPTPLPADTQYF
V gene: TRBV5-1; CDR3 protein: CASSEDYSMAQYF
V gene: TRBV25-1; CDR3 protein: CASMQDRADTEAFF
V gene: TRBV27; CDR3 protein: CASRVWASRTGELFF
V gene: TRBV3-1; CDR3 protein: CASSVYRGGDDNSPLHF
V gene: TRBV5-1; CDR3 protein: CASSLGDRMNTEAFF
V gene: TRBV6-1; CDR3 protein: CASSEALYQPQHF
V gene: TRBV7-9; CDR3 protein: CASSLLATGTDTQYF
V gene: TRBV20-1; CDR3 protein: CSARDREVAGAGELFF
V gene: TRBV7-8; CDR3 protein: CASSSSKGHEQYF
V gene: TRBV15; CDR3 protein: CATSGGQGPYNEQFF
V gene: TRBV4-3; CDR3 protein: CASSQGHLDEQYF
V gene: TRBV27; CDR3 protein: CASSFRTGGKAFF
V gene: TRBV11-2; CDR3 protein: CASSAESPLKISGSHEQFF
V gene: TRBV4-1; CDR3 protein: CASSQGDFNQPQHF
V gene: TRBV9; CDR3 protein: CASSEMDIRGLYTF
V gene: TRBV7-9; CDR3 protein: CAILDYGYTF
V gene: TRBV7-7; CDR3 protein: CASSLGSGDTQYF
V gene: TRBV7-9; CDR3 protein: CASRGRSTDTQYF
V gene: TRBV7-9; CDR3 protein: CASRPEAFF
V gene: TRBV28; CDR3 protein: CASSFPGGRADTQYF
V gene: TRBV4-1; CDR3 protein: CASSQPGAYEQYF
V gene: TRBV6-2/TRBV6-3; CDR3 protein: CASHRAALSYEQYF
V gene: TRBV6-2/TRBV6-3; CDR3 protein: CASSYRTGLAEVDEQFF
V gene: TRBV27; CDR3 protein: CASSPGFGEQFF
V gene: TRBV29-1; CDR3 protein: CSALAGGYNEQFF
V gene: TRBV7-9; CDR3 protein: CASSLGQGTLYEQYF
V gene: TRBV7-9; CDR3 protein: CASSSGNQGLAGDEQYF
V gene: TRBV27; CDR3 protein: CASSLSVGNEQFF
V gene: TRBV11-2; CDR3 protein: CASSWDRGQYEQYF
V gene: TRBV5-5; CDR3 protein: CASSSDLNTEAFF
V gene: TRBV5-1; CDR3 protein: CASSVDRALNEKLFF
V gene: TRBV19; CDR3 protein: CASSPVGKGDVLTF
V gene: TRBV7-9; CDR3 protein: CASSSIVDTQYF
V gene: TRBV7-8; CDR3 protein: CASSLWYSNQPQHF
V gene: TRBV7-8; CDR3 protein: CASSLWAGTAYEQYF
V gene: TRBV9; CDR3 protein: CASSGTSGRVLNEQFF
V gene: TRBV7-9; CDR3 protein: CASNLGQGGTEAFF
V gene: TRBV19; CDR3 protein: CASSIFSGTSGRNEQFF
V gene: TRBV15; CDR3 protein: CATSRGPGLEGAYEQYF
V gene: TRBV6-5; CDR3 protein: CASSYSDPRGDTQYF
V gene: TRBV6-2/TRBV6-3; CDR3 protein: CASSYGLPRGYGYTF
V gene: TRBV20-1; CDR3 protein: CSARDRGLAVSYEQYF
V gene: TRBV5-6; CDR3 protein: CASSLSSQPQHF
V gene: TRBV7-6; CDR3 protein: CASSPRDSGGGHEQFF
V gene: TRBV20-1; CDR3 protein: CSARDAAGSDEQFF
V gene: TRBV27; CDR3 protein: CASSLRLAPYNEQFF
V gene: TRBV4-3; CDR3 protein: CASTASGISYNEQFF